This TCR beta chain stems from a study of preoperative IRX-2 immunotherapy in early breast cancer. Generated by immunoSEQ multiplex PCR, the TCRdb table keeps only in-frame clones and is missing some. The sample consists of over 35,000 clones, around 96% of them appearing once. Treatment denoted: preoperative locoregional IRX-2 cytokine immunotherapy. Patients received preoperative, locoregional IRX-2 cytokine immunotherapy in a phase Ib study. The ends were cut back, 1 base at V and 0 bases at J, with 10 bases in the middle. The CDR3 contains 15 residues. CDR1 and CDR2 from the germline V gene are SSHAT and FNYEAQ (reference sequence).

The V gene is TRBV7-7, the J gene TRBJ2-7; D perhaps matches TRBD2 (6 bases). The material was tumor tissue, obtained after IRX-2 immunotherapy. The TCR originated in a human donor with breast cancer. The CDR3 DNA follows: TGTGCCAGCAGCTTAGATGGAGGGGCCTCCTACGAGCAGTACTTC. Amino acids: CASSLDGGASYEQYF.